Listed here are 4 T cell receptor beta chains from one sample, sequenced in a study of blood T cell repertoires in COVID-19. The data were produced by immunoSEQ multiplex PCR, yet TCRdb's version contains in-frame clones alone and is incomplete. In the table there are about 82,000 clones, around 89% of which are singletons. Material for sequencing was PBMCs or T cells enriched from blood (not recorded which). These receptors were taken from a woman between 50 and 59 years old with acute COVID-19.

This clone came up once. The rearrangement links TRBV5-5 to TRBJ1-4; D perhaps matches TRBD1 (5 bases). The CDR3 spans 14 residues. Germline V gives CDR1 SGHKS, CDR2 YYEKEE (reference sequence). V lost 4 bases, J lost 6 bases, and 13 bases lay in between. The CDR3 DNA reads TGTGCCAGCAGCGAGACTGTAGGGGATGAAAAACTGTTTTTT. It is translated as CASSETVGDEKLFF. The full variable domain, rest sourced from reference TRBV5-5 and TRBJ1-4, is DAGVTQSPTHLIKTRGQQVTLRCSPISGHKSVSWYQQVLGQGPQFIFQYYEKEERGRGNFPDRFSARQFPNYSSELNVNALLLGDSALYLCASSETVGDEKLFFGSGTQLSVL.

The gene calls are TRBV28 and TRBJ1-5, with 8 nucleotides matching TRBD1. In germline, CDR1 is MDHEN, CDR2 SYDVKM. The CDR3 spans 14 residues. V lost 5 bases, J lost 6 bases, and 6 bases stayed unmatched. The CDR3 loop reads CASSPNRGVQPQHF. CDR3 nucleotide sequence: TGTGCCAGCAGTCCAAACAGGGGGGTTCAGCCCCAGCATTTT.

J is TRBJ1-6 and V is TRBV1; the table's D call of TRBD1 was not tested on the DNA. TRBV1 is labeled a pseudogene. CDR3 length equals 18 residues. CDR3 DNA: TGCACCAGCAGCCAGTTCGACAGAAACCTTTCTGGGAATTCACCCCTCCACTTT. It is translated as CTSSQFDRNLSGNSPLHF.

The chain uses TRBV24-1 and TRBJ2-1; 9 bases are shared with TRBD2. CDR3 size: 16 residues. Germline assignment: CDR1 KGHDR and CDR2 SFDVKD. V lost 3 bases, J lost 8 bases, and 10 bases stayed unmatched. The CDR3 nucleotides are TGTGCCACCAGTGATATAGGGACTAGCTATAGCCATGAGCAGTTCTTC. As protein: CATSDIGTSYSHEQFF.